These 5 T cell receptor beta chains share one sample of origin, sequenced in a study of memory CD4+ T cells and cytomegalovirus serostatus. Single viable CD3+CD4+CD8-CD45RO+ cells were sorted as the memory CD4+ T cells. Assay: immunoSEQ multiplex PCR; the TCRdb copy retains only in-frame clones and omits some. Altogether tens of thousands of clones are present, around three quarters being singletons, with the ten largest covering roughly 5.2%. The sequencing sample was made of memory CD4+ T cells from blood. All receptors come from an adult in good health and CMV-seropositive.

The rearrangement joins TRBV7-2 to TRBJ1-1, with D perhaps TRBD1 (6 bases). CDR3 size: 15 residues. Germline assignment: CDR1 SGHTA and CDR2 FQGNSA. V was cut by 4 bases and J by 1 base, with 13 bases left in between. The chain's CDR3 is CASSYLGGANTEAFF. CDR3 DNA: TGTGCCAGCAGCTACCTTGGGGGGGCGAACACTGAAGCTTTCTTT.

This clone occurred once. The chain couples TRBV5-1 to TRBJ2-1; D call uncertain. Trimming took 1 base from V and 0 from J, leaving 11 bases between them. Per germline, CDR1 SGHRS and CDR2 YFSETQ. This CDR3 contains 16 residues. Here the CDR3 reads CASSLLRASSYNEQFF. In DNA, the CDR3 is TGCGCCAGCAGCTTGTTACGGGCCAGCTCCTACAATGAGCAGTTCTTC.

This chain uses TRBV7-2 with TRBJ1-1, with D unclear. The V end lost 2 bases, the J end lost 7 bases, and 11 bases lay between the germline ends. The length of the CDR3 is 13 residues. Germline CDR1 and CDR2: SGHTA and FQGNSA. CDR3 region: CASSLWVRFEAFF. The CDR3 bases are TGTGCCAGCAGCTTATGGGTTAGGTTTGAAGCTTTCTTT.

The chain couples TRBV2 to TRBJ1-5, with TRBD1 identical over 7 bases. J lost 3 bases, V lost 7 bases, and 6 bases had no gene match. The germline V gene encodes CDR1 SNHLY and CDR2 FYNNEI. There are 14 residues in the CDR3. CDR3 loop: CASTKDRNNQPQHF. The CDR3 nucleotides are TGTGCCAGCACTAAGGACAGGAACAATCAGCCCCAGCATTTT.

The V call is TRBV6-1, the J call TRBJ1-2, with D possibly TRBD1 on 6 matching bases. The CDR3 is 14 residues long. The V end lost 5 bases, the J end lost 8 bases, and 18 bases lay between the germline ends. CDR1 and CDR2 from the germline V gene are MNHNS and SASEGT. Written as DNA, the CDR3 is TGTGCCAGCAGTAAAGAGGACAGATTGGGAGGCTACACCTTC. Translated: CASSKEDRLGGYTF.